These 8 T cell receptor beta chains came from one sample sequenced in a study of blood T cell repertoires in COVID-19. Data came from immunoSEQ multiplex PCR; TCRdb stores just in-frame clones and leaves some out. The repertoire consists of about 180,000 clones, with 86% occurring once and the leading ten covering around 20%. Sample: peripheral blood. Source of these receptors: a man aged 70 or older with active or convalescent COVID-19.

The chain carries TRBV5-1 and TRBJ2-5, with D uncertain. The CDR3 totals 14 residues. The V and J ends lost 0 bases and 1 base respectively, with 7 bases between them. CDR1 is SGHRS and CDR2 is YFSETQ in the germline V gene. CDR3 coding DNA: TGCGCCAGCAGCTTGGAATGGAGCCAAGAGACCCAGTACTTC. Its protein product is CASSLEWSQETQYF.

This clone was counted only a few times. The rearrangement uses TRBV10-3 and TRBJ1-1; maybe TRBD1 (5 bases). Germline CDR1 is ENHRY and CDR2 is SYGVKD. V was clipped by 3 bases and J by 5 bases, with 10 bases between them. The CDR3 has 13 residues. This chain's CDR3 is CAISESEGTEAFF. The DNA for the CDR3 is TGTGCCATCAGTGAATCGGAGGGGACTGAAGCTTTCTTT.

This rearrangement joins TRBV7-6 to TRBJ1-2; D ambiguous. Trimming left V 0 bases short and J 8 bases short, with 19 bases between. From germline, CDR1 is SGHVS and CDR2 FNYEAQ. This CDR3 contains 16 residues. The CDR3 DNA reads TGTGCCAGCAGCTTAGCGGGCGACGCCTTAGATCGAGGCTACACCTTC. Protein: CASSLAGDALDRGYTF.

This clone was seen a single time. This chain uses TRBV11-2 with TRBJ1-2, with a possible D match to TRBD1 (6 bases). Germline V gene sequence: CDR1 SGHAT, CDR2 FQNNGV. The V gene lost 5 bases and the J gene lost 2 bases, with 12 bases spanning the gap. This CDR3 is 14 amino acids long. In nucleotides, the CDR3 is TGTGCCAGCAGCCCCGACAGGCACAACTATGGCTACACCTTC. As protein: CASSPDRHNYGYTF. Looking up the rest from reference TRBV11-2 and TRBJ1-2 gives the full variable domain: EAGVAQSPRYKIIEKRQSVAFWCNPISGHATLYWYQQILGQGPKLLIQFQNNGVVDDSQLPKDRFSAERLKGVDSTLKIQPAKLEDSAVYLCASSPDRHNYGYTFGSGTRLTVV.

The rearrangement links TRBV4-3 to TRBJ1-1, with a tentative D call TRBD1 (6 bases). CDR3 length: 14 residues. Germline assignment: CDR1 LGHNA and CDR2 YSLEER. V shed 3 bases and J shed 2 bases, with 10 bases lying between them. The chain's CDR3 is CASSQPQGNTEAFF. The CDR3 nucleotides are TGCGCCAGCAGCCAGCCACAGGGTAACACTGAAGCTTTCTTT.

The V and J genes are TRBV6-2 or TRBV6-3 and TRBJ2-1, with 11 bases fitting TRBD2. V trimming: 5 bases; J trimming: 9 bases; junction bases outside the gene matches: 12. CDR1 and CDR2 (germline): MNHEY, SVGEGT. This CDR3 has 16 residues. CDR3 coding DNA: TGTGCCAGCAGTCGACCCCTTAGCGGGGGGGCCACTGAGCAGTTCTTC. It is translated as CASSRPLSGGATEQFF.

The chain uses TRBV27 and TRBJ2-1; D gene ambiguous. The CDR3 has 19 amino acids. CDR1 is MNHEY and CDR2 is SMNVEV in the germline V gene (reference sequence). V dropped 5 bases and J dropped 2 bases, with 25 bases sitting between them. CDR3 amino acids: CASSPPAAVISPTYNEQFF. In DNA form, the CDR3 reads TGTGCCAGCAGTCCCCCCGCGGCCGTTATATCTCCCACCTACAATGAGCAGTTCTTC.

The rearrangement joins TRBV6-2 or TRBV6-3 to TRBJ2-7, with 7 bases identical to TRBD1. Germline loops: CDR1 MNHEY, CDR2 SVGEGT. V shed 4 bases, J shed 0 bases, and the junction held 9 bases outside the gene matches. The CDR3 runs to 16 residues. The CDR3 is CASSSGQVLRSYEQYF. The DNA of the CDR3 is TGTGCCAGCAGTTCCGGACAGGTCCTACGCTCCTACGAGCAGTACTTC.